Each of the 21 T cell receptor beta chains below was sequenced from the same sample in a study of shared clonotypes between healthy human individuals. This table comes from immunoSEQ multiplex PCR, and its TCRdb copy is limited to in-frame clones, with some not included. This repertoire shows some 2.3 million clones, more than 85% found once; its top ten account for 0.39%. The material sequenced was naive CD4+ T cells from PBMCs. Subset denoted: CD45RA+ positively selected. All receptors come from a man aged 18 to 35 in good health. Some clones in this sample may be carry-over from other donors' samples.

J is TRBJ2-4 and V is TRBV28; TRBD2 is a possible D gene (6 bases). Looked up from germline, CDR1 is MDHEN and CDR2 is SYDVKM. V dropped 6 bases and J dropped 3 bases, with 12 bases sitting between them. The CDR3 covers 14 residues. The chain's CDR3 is CASSLTGGKNIQYF. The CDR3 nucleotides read TGTGCCAGCAGCCTCACCGGGGGCAAAAACATTCAGTACTTC.

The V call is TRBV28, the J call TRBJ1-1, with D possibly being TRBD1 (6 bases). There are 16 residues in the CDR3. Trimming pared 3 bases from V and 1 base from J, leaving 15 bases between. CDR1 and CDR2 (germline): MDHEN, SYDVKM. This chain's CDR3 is CASSFRDKAWNTEAFF. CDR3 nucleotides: TGTGCCAGCAGTTTCAGGGACAAAGCTTGGAACACTGAAGCTTTCTTT.

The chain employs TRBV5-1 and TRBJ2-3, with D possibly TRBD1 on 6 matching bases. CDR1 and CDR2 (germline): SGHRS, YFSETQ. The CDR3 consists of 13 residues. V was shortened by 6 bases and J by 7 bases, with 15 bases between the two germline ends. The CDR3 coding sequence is TGCGCCAGCAACCCAGGGGATTTGTATACGCAGTATTTT. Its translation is CASNPGDLYTQYF.

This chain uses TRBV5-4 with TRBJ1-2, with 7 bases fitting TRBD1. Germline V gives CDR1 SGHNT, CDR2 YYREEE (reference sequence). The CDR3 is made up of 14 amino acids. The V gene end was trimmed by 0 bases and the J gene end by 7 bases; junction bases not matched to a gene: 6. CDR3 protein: CASSLATGLGGYTF. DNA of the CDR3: TGTGCCAGCAGCTTGGCGACAGGGCTTGGTGGCTACACCTTC.

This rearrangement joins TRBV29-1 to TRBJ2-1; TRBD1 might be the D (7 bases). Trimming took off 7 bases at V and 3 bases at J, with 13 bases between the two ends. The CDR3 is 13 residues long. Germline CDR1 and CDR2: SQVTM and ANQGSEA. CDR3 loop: CSAGAGGYNEQFF. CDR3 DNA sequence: TGCAGCGCGGGGGCAGGGGGCTACAATGAGCAGTTCTTC.

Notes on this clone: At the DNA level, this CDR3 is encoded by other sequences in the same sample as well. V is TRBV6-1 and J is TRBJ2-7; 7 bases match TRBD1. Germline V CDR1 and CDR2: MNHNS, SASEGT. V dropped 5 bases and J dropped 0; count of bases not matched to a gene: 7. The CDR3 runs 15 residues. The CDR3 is CASSSPGQLSYEQYF. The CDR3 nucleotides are TGTGCCAGCAGTAGCCCGGGACAGCTCTCCTACGAGCAGTACTTC.

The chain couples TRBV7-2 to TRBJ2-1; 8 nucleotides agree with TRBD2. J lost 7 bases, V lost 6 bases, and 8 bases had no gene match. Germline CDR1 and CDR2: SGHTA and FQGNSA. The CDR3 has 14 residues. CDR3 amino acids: CASRQAGVINEQFF. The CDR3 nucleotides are TGTGCCAGCAGACAAGCGGGAGTTATAAATGAGCAGTTCTTC.

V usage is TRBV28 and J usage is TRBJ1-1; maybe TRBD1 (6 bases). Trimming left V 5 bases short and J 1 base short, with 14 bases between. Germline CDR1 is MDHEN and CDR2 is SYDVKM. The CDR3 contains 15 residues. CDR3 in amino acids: CASSLLTGQNTEAFF. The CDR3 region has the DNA TGTGCCAGCAGTCTCTTGACAGGCCAGAACACTGAAGCTTTCTTT.

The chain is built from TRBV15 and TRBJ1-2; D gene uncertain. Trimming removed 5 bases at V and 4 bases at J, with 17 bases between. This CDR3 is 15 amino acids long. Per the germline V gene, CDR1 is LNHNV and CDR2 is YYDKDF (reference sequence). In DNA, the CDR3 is TGTGCCACCAGCGGCTTTTCGAGGGAAGTCTATGGCTACACCTTC. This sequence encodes CATSGFSREVYGYTF. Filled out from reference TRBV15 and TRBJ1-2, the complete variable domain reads DAMVIQNPRYQVTQFGKPVTLSCSQTLNHNVMYWYQQKSSQAPKLLFHYYDKDFNNEADTPDNFQSRRPNTSFCFLDIRSPGLGDTAMYLCATSGFSREVYGYTFGSGTRLTVV.

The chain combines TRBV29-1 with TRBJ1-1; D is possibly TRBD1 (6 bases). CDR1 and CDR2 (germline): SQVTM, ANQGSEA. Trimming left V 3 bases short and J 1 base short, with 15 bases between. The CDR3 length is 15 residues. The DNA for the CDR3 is TGCAGCGTTGACGATCTGGGGGGGCGGAACACTGAAGCTTTCTTT. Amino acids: CSVDDLGGRNTEAFF.

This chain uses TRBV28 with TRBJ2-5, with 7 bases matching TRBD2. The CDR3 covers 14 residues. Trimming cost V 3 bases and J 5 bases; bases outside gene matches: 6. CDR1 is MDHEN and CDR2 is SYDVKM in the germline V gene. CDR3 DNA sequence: TGTGCCAGCAGTTTGGCGGGAGTGCGGGAGACCCAGTACTTC. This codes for CASSLAGVRETQYF.

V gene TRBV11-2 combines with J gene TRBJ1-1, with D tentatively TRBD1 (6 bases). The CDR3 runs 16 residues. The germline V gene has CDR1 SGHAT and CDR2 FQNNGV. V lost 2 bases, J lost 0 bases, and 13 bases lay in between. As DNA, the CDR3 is TGTGCCAGCAGCTTAAGGGGGAGGATAATGAACACTGAAGCTTTCTTT. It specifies CASSLRGRIMNTEAFF.

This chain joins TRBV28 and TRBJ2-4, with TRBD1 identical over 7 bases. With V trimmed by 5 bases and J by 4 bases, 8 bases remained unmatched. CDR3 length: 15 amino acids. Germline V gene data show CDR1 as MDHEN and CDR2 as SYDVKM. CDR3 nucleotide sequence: TGTGCCAGCAGTGTAAGCCGGGACAGTAAAAACATTCAGTACTTC. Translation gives CASSVSRDSKNIQYF.

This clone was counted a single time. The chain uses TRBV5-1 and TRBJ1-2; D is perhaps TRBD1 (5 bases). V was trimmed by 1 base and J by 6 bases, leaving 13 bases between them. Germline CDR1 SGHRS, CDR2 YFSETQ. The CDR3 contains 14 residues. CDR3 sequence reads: CASSLRDLDHGYTF. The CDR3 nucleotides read TGCGCCAGCAGCTTGAGGGACTTAGACCATGGCTACACCTTC. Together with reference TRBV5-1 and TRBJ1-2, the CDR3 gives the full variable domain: KAGVTQTPRYLIKTRGQQVTLSCSPISGHRSVSWYQQTPGQGLQFLFEYFSETQRNKGNFPGRFSGRQFSNSRSEMNVSTLELGDSALYLCASSLRDLDHGYTFGSGTRLTVV.

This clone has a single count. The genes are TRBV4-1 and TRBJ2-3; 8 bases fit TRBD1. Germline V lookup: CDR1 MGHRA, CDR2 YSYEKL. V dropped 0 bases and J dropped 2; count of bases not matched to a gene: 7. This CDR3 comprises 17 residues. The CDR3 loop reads CASSQDGAQGATDTQYF. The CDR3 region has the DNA TGCGCCAGCAGCCAAGATGGGGCGCAGGGGGCCACAGATACGCAGTATTTT.

CDR3 sequence (DNA): TGTGCCTGGAGGGACCCTAGGGGAAAACTGTTTTTT. As protein: CAWRDPRGKLFF. This chain joins TRBV30 and TRBJ1-4; possible D gene TRBD1, 5 bases. Germline V gene sequence: CDR1 GTSNPN, CDR2 SVGIG (reference sequence). The ends were cut back, 3 bases at V and 10 bases at J, with 12 bases in the middle. The CDR3 totals 12 residues.

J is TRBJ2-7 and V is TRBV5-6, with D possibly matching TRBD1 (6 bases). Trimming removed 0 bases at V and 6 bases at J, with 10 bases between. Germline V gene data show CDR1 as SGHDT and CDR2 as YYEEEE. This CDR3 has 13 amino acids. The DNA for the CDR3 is TGTGCCAGCAGCTTGGGTACAGGGCGCGAGCAGTACTTC. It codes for CASSLGTGREQYF.

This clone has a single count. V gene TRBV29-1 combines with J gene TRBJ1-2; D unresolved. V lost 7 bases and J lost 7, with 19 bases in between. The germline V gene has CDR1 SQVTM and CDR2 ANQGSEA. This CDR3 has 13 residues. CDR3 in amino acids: CSGHREADPGYTF. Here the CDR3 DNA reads TGCAGCGGACACCGGGAGGCGGATCCTGGCTACACCTTC.

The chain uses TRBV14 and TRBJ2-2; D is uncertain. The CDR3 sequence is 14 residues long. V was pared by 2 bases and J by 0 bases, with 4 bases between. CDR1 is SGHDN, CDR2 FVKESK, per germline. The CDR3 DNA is TGTGCCAGCAGCCAACTGACGAACACCGGGGAGCTGTTTTTT. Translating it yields CASSQLTNTGELFF.

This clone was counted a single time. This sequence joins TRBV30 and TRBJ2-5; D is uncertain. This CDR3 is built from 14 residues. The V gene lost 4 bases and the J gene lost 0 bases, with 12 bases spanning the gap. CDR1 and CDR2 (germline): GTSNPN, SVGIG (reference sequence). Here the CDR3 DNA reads TGTGCCTGGACCTTGCCGCGTTACCAAGAGACCCAGTACTTC. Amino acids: CAWTLPRYQETQYF.

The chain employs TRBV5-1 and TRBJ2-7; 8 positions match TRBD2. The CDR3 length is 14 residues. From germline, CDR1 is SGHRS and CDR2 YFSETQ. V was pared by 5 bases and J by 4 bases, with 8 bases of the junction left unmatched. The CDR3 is CASRYRGGPYEQYF. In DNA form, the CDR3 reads TGCGCCAGCAGATACCGCGGGGGGCCGTACGAGCAGTACTTC.